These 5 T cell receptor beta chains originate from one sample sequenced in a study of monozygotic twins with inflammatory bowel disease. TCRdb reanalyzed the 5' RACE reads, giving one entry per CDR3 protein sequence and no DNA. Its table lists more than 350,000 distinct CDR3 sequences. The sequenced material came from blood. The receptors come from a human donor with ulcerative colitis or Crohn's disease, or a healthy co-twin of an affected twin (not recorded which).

The CDR3: CASSEKTGWHTEAFF. The rearrangement joins TRBV10-1 to TRBJ1-1; TCRdb's D gene call, TRBD1, goes unchecked for lack of DNA. Germline V gene data show CDR1 as WNHNN and CDR2 as SYGVQD (reference sequence). The length of the CDR3 is 15 residues.

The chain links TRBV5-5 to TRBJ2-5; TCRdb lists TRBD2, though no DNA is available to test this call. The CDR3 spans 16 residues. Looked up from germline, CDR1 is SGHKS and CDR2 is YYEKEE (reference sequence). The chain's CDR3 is CASSKTPTSVKETQYF. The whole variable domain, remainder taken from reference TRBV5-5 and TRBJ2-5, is DAGVTQSPTHLIKTRGQQVTLRCSPISGHKSVSWYQQVLGQGPQFIFQYYEKEERGRGNFPDRFSARQFPNYSSELNVNALLLGDSALYLCASSKTPTSVKETQYFGPGTRLLVL.

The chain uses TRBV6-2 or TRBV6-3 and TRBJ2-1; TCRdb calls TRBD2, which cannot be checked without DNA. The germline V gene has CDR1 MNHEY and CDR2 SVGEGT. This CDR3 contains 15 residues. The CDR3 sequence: CASSYWSLADNEQFF.

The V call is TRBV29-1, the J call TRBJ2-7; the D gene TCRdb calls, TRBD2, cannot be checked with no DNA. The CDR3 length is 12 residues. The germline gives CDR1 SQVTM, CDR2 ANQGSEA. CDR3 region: CSVEREGREQYF.

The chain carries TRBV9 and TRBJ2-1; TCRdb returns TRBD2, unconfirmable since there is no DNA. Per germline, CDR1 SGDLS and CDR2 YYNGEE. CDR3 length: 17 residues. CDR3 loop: CASSVTPASGGAGEQFF.